A single sample gave rise to the 23 T cell receptor beta chains below, sequenced in a study of early T cells in non-severe SARS-CoV-2 infection (dated by TCRdb to the early 2020s). Library preparation was by 5' RACE. The instrument was a NextSeq 500. TCRdb passed the public sequencing reads through fastp at Q25 and MiXCR, retaining productive beta sequences. Each CDR3 protein gets just one entry, which takes the most common genes and DNA from the rows behind it. The table for this sample lists around 30,000 distinct CDR3 sequences; 4.5% to 6.5% of them were counted only once. The ten most abundant clones make up 5% to 7.5% of the sample. The sequencing input was whole blood. All receptors come from an adult who was a healthcare worker with PCR-confirmed SARS-CoV-2 infection or an uninfected control (not recorded which).

This clonotype was recorded a few times. This chain links TRBV5-1 with TRBJ2-1, with D perhaps given as TRBD1 or TRBD2 (6 bases each). Germline V gene lookup returns CDR1 SGHRS and CDR2 YFSETQ. The ends were cut back, 1 base at V and 2 bases at J, with 13 bases in the middle. CDR3 length: 16 amino acids. This CDR3 reads CASSLQQGGPYNEQFF. The CDR3 coding sequence is TGCGCCAGCAGCTTGCAACAGGGAGGTCCCTACAATGAGCAGTTCTTC.

This clonotype was recorded many times. This sequence joins TRBV2 and TRBJ1-6; possible D gene TRBD1, 5 bases. V shed 6 bases and J shed 0 bases, with 12 bases lying between them. The CDR3 spans 16 residues. Germline values: CDR1 SNHLY, CDR2 FYNNEI. The DNA of the CDR3 is TGTGCCAGCAGGCGGGGCGAATTCTCCTATAATTCACCCCTCCACTTT. Translating gives CASRRGEFSYNSPLHF.

This clonotype was picked up many times. V and J are TRBV20-1 and TRBJ2-1, with D tentatively TRBD2 (5 bases). The CDR3 has 14 amino acids. Trimming cost V 7 bases and J 6 bases, with 19 bases left between them. Germline CDR1 and CDR2: DFQATT and SNEGSKA (reference sequence). CDR3 protein: CSVILGERSNEQFF. CDR3 in DNA: TGCAGTGTCATTCTCGGGGAGCGAAGCAATGAGCAGTTCTTC.

A few counts support this clonotype. The J gene is TRBJ2-7, the V gene TRBV28, with D possibly matching TRBD1 (7 bases). V dropped 5 bases and J dropped 4 bases, with 15 bases sitting between them. Germline CDR1 and CDR2: MDHEN and SYDVKM. CDR3 length equals 14 residues. CDR3 nucleotide sequence: TGTGCCAGCAGTCCAGGGGGGCCACAATACGAGCAGTACTTC. It specifies CASSPGGPQYEQYF.

This clonotype appeared a few times. This chain's CDR3 is CASSWIAGESPREQFF. The DNA of the CDR3 is TGTGCCAGCAGCTGGATTGCGGGAGAGTCACCGAGAGAGCAGTTCTTC. The chain joins TRBV7-2 to TRBJ2-1; TRBD2 aligns across 7 bases. The germline CDR1 and CDR2 sequences are SGHTA and FQGNSA. This CDR3 is 16 amino acids long. V was clipped by 4 bases and J by 10 bases; unmatched bases: 16.

The sample holds many counts of this clonotype. The rearrangement links TRBV27 to TRBJ1-6, with TRBD1 as a possible D gene (5 bases). Between the trimmed V and J ends, which lost 6 bases and 9 bases, there was a span of 15 bases. This CDR3 is built from 14 residues. Germline lookup yields CDR1 MNHEY and CDR2 SMNVEV (reference sequence). Here the CDR3 reads CASRPRGGGSPLHF. CDR3 DNA: TGTGCCAGCAGGCCGAGGGGCGGGGGTTCACCCCTCCACTTT.

This clonotype was seen a handful of times. The chain carries TRBV9 and TRBJ2-7, with 12 bases aligning to TRBD2. The CDR3 covers 15 residues. After removal of 4 bases from V and 7 bases from J, the junction contained 9 bases not matched to a gene. Germline assignment: CDR1 SGDLS and CDR2 YYNGEE. The CDR3 DNA follows: TGTGCCAGCAGCCAACTAGCGGGAGGCACCTCTGAGCAGTACTTC. Translated, it gives CASSQLAGGTSEQYF.

The genes are TRBV24-1 and TRBJ2-2; the D is unclear. This CDR3 has 16 residues. In germline, CDR1 is KGHDR, CDR2 SFDVKD. Trimming removed 0 bases from V and 3 bases from J, with 10 bases in between. CDR3 sequence (DNA): TGTGCCACCAGTGATTTGTGGACCTCCGACACCGGGGAGCTGTTTTTT. Translated: CATSDLWTSDTGELFF.

This clonotype was counted ten times or more. The genes are TRBV9 and TRBJ2-4; D may match TRBD1 or TRBD2 (5 bases each). Trimming took off 0 bases at V and 9 bases at J, with 22 bases between the two ends. In germline, CDR1 is SGDLS, CDR2 YYNGEE. This CDR3 is 17 amino acids long. The DNA of the CDR3 is TGTGCCAGCAGCGTAGAGGAGCCAGGGACCGGGGTAGGCATTCAGTACTTC. This translates into CASSVEEPGTGVGIQYF.

In its sample, this clonotype is medium-sized (0.01 to 0.1%). The chain uses TRBV20-1 and TRBJ2-3; 8 bases map to TRBD1. J gave up 4 bases and V 6 bases, and 0 bases lay outside the gene matches. There are 11 residues in the CDR3. CDR1 is DFQATT and CDR2 is SNEGSKA in the germline V gene (reference sequence). CDR3: CSAGQADTQYF. The CDR3 DNA sequence: TGCAGTGCGGGACAGGCAGATACGCAGTATTTT.

In this sample, this clonotype turned up many times. DNA of the CDR3: TGTGCCAGCAGCTTAGTCCGGGGGGCTGGCACAGATACGCAGTATTTT. Protein product: CASSLVRGAGTDTQYF. The genes are TRBV7-2 and TRBJ2-3, with D perhaps TRBD2 (7 bases). V lost 1 base, J lost 1 base, and 12 bases lay in between. Germline V gene lookup returns CDR1 SGHTA and CDR2 FQGNSA. The CDR3 loop spans 16 amino acids.

This clonotype was counted between two and nine times. The CDR3: CSAPNPTDYEQYF. The CDR3 DNA sequence: TGCAGTGCACCAAATCCTACAGACTACGAGCAGTACTTC. The chain joins TRBV20-1 to TRBJ2-7; D call uncertain. V was pared by 6 bases and J by 3 bases, with 15 bases between. Germline V CDR1 and CDR2: DFQATT, SNEGSKA (reference sequence). The CDR3 has 13 residues.

This clonotype was recorded at least ten times. The J gene is TRBJ2-3, the V gene TRBV13; the D gene is possibly TRBD2 (6 bases). CDR3 size: 16 residues. V lost 5 bases and J 0 bases, leaving 15 bases between the germline ends. From germline, CDR1 is PRHDT and CDR2 FYEKMQ (reference sequence). CDR3 loop: CASSPNPGESTDTQYF. The CDR3 nucleotides read TGTGCCAGCAGCCCCAACCCGGGGGAGAGCACAGATACGCAGTATTTT.

This clonotype was found many times. This sequence joins TRBV19 and TRBJ2-1, with D possibly matching TRBD2 (5 bases). Germline CDR1 LNHDA, CDR2 SQIVND (reference sequence). V dropped 5 bases and J dropped 9 bases, with 14 bases sitting between them. The CDR3 consists of 13 residues. CDR3 sequence reads: CASSFPRVGEQFF. CDR3 DNA: TGTGCCAGTAGTTTCCCGAGGGTGGGTGAGCAGTTCTTC. The complete variable domain, with remaining parts taken from reference TRBV19 and TRBJ2-1, reads DGGITQSPKYLFRKEGQNVTLSCEQNLNHDAMYWYRQDPGQGLRLIYYSQIVNDFQKGDIAEGYSVSREKKESFPLTVTSAQKNPTAFYLCASSFPRVGEQFFGPGTRLTVL.

With respect to this clonotype: A much larger clone lies one base from this, so it may be a read error. The CDR3 bases are TGTGCCAACACACTCGTCGCTTCCGAAGCCGGCCCCTACGAGCAGTACTTC. It translates to CANTLVASEAGPYEQYF. This chain joins TRBV27 and TRBJ2-7; the D is unclear. Germline V CDR1 and CDR2: MNHEY, SMNVEV (reference sequence). The CDR3 runs to 17 residues. V shed 10 bases and J shed 2 bases, with 27 bases lying between them.

The sample holds a few counts of this clonotype. The rearrangement links TRBV6-1 to TRBJ1-1, with no clear D. The CDR3 loop spans 12 amino acids. Germline V CDR1 and CDR2: MNHNS, SASEGT. Trimming removed 10 bases at V and 1 base at J, with 10 bases between. CDR3 amino acids: CATAVENTEAFF. CDR3 bases: TGTGCCACCGCAGTGGAGAACACTGAAGCTTTCTTT.

This clonotype was recorded at least ten times. The chain carries TRBV7-8 and TRBJ2-2; no firm D call. Trimming stripped 4 bases from V and 3 bases from J, with 9 bases between. Germline V gene data show CDR1 as SGHVS and CDR2 as FQNEAQ. The CDR3 consists of 14 residues. CDR3 sequence: CASSSLDYTGELFF. CDR3 DNA: TGTGCCAGCAGCTCTCTAGACTACACCGGGGAGCTGTTTTTT.

This clonotype showed up many times. An end of the junction does not agree with germline; a read error may underlie this. The chain couples TRBV20-1 to TRBJ2-7; maybe TRBD2 (6 bases). Per germline, CDR1 DFQATT and CDR2 SNEGSKA (reference sequence). The CDR3 loop spans 13 amino acids. CDR3 DNA: TGCAGTACTAGCCTTCCTAGTTTGTACGAGCAGTACTTC. Its protein is CSTSLPSLYEQYF.

This clonotype was observed many times. The chain recombines TRBV28 with TRBJ2-4; 7 nucleotides match TRBD2. V was pared by 1 base and J by 7 bases, with 10 bases of the junction left unmatched. Germline-derived CDR1 and CDR2 are MDHEN and SYDVKM. CDR3 length: 16 amino acids. The CDR3 spells CASSLSLAGVDNIQYF. CDR3 in DNA: TGTGCCAGCAGTTTATCTCTCGCGGGAGTGGATAACATTCAGTACTTC.

This clonotype was counted ten times or more. This sequence joins TRBV20-1 and TRBJ1-2; D unclear. CDR3 size: 12 residues. Trimming stripped 5 bases from V and 4 bases from J, with 11 bases between. CDR1 is DFQATT and CDR2 is SNEGSKA in the germline V gene (reference sequence). The CDR3 sequence: CSASLLGYGYTF. The CDR3, as DNA: TGCAGTGCTTCGCTCTTGGGCTATGGCTACACCTTC.

This clonotype was detected ten times or more. The V and J genes are TRBV18 and TRBJ2-7; 7 positions agree with TRBD1. V shed 6 bases, J shed 3 bases, and the junction held 14 bases outside the gene matches. This CDR3 has 16 amino acids. CDR1 and CDR2 (germline): KGHSH, LQKENI. CDR3 coding DNA: TGTGCCAGCTCTCCCGCTGAGGGGGCGGTTATCTACGAGCAGTACTTC. This gives the protein CASSPAEGAVIYEQYF.

This clonotype occurred many times. The chain joins TRBV30 to TRBJ1-4, with TRBD1 matching 7 bases. Trimming at V came to 0 bases and at J to 10 bases, leaving 8 bases not matched to a gene. This CDR3 has 14 residues. The germline V gene encodes CDR1 GTSNPN and CDR2 SVGIG (reference sequence). The CDR3 loop is CAWSVRGTEGKLFF. CDR3 nucleotides: TGTGCCTGGAGTGTACGCGGGACAGAGGGAAAACTGTTTTTT.

This clonotype has at least ten counts. The chain has TRBV20-1 and TRBJ2-3, with 10 bases fitting TRBD2. V lost 5 bases to trimming and J lost 4 bases; unmatched junction nucleotides: 3. This CDR3 has 13 residues. Germline V lookup: CDR1 DFQATT, CDR2 SNEGSKA (reference sequence). CDR3 coding DNA: TGCAGTGCTTTGAGCGGGAGGGCAGATACGCAGTATTTT. Translated: CSALSGRADTQYF.